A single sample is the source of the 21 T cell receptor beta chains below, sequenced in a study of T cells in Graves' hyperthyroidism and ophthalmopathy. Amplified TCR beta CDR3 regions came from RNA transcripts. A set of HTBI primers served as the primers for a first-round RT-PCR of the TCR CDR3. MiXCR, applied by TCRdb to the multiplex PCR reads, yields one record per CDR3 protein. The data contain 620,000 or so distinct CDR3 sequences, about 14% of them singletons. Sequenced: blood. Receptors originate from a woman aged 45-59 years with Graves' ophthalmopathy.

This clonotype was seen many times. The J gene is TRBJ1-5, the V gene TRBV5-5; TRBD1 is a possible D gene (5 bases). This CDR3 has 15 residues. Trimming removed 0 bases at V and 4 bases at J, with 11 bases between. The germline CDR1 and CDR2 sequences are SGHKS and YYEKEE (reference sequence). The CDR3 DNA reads TGTGCCAGCAGCTTGGAGGGGTGGGTAAATCAGCCCCAGCATTTT. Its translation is CASSLEGWVNQPQHF.

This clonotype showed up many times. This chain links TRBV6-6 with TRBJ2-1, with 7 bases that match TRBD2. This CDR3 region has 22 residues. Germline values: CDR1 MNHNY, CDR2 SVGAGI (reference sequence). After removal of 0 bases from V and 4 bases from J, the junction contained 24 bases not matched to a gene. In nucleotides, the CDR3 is TGTGCCAGCAGTTACTCCTTTGGCCGACAAGTAAGCGGGAAAAAGGGATACAATGAGCAGTTCTTC. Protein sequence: CASSYSFGRQVSGKKGYNEQFF.

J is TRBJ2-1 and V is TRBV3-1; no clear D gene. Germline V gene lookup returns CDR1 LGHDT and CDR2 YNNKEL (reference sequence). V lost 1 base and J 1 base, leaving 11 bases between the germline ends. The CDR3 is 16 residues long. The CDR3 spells CASSQGRGSSYNEQFF. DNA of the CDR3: TGTGCCAGCAGCCAAGGTCGCGGTTCGTCCTACAATGAGCAGTTCTTC.

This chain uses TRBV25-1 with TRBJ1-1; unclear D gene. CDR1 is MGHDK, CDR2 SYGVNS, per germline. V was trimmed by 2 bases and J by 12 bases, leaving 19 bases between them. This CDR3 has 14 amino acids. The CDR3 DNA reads TGTGCCAGCAGTGAAGGTTGGGCCCCCCGTTCTACTTTCTTT. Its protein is CASSEGWAPRSTFF. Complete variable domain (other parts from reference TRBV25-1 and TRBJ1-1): EADIYQTPRYLVIGTGKKITLECSQTMGHDKMYWYQQDPGMELHLIHYSYGVNSTEKGDLSSESTVSRIRTEHFPLTLESARPSHTSQYLCASSEGWAPRSTFFGQGTRLTVV.

The CDR3 sequence is CATSRDTSGNTIYF. CDR3 bases: TGTGCCACCAGCAGAGACACCTCTGGAAACACCATATATTTT. The gene calls are TRBV15 and TRBJ1-3, with D unresolved. The CDR3 contains 14 residues. The germline V and J ends were trimmed by 0 bases and 0 bases, with 3 bases remaining between them. Germline V lookup: CDR1 LNHNV, CDR2 YYDKDF (reference sequence).

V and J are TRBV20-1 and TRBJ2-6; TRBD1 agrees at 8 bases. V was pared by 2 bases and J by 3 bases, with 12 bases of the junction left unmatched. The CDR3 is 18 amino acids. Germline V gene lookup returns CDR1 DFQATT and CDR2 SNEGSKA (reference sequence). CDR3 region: CSARRGQGFGDGANVLTF. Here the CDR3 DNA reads TGCAGTGCTAGAAGAGGACAGGGTTTCGGAGATGGGGCCAACGTCCTGACTTTC.

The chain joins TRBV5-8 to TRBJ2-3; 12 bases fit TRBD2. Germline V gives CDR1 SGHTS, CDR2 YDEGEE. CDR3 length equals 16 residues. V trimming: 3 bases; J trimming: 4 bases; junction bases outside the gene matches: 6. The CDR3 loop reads CASSSSGRGRADTQYF. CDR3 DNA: TGTGCCAGCAGCTCTAGCGGGAGGGGTCGGGCAGATACGCAGTATTTT.

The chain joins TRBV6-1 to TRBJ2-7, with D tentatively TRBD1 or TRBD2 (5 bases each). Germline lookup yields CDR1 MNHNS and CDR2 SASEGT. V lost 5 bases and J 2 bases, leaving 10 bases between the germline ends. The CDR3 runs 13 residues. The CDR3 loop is CASSKGRTYEQYF. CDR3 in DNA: TGTGCCAGCAGTAAGGGACGGACCTACGAGCAGTACTTC.

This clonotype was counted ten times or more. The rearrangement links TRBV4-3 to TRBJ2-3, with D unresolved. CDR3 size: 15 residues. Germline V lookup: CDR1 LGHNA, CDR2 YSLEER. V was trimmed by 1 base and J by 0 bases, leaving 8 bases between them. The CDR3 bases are TGCGCCAGCAGCCAAGCTGACACCAGCACAGATACGCAGTATTTT. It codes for CASSQADTSTDTQYF.

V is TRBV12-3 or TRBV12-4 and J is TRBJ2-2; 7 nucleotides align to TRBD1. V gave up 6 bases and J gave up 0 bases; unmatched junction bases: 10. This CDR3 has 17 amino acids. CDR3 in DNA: TGTGCCAGCAGCCTTCAAACCGGGACAGCGAACACCGGGGAGCTGTTTTTT. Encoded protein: CASSLQTGTANTGELFF.

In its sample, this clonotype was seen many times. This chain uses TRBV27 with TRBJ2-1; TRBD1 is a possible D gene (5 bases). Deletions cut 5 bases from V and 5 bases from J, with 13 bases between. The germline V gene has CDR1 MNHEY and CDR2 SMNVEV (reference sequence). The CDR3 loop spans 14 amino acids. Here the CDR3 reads CASSTYLGDNEQFF. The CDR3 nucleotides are TGTGCCAGCAGTACCTACCTAGGGGACAATGAGCAGTTCTTC.

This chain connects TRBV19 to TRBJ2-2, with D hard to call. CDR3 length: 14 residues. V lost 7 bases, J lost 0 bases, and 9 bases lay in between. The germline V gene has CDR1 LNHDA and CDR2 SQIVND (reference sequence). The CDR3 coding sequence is TGTGCCAGTAAGTGGCAGGCGAACACCGGGGAGCTGTTTTTT. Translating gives CASKWQANTGELFF.

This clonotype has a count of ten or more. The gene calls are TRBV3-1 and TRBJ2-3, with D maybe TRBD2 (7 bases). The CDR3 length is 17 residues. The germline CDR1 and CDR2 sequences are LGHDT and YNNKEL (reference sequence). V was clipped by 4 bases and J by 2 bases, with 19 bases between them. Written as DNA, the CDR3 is TGTGCCAGCAGCCGAGAAGTCGGCGGGGGCTACACAGATACGCAGTATTTT. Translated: CASSREVGGGYTDTQYF.

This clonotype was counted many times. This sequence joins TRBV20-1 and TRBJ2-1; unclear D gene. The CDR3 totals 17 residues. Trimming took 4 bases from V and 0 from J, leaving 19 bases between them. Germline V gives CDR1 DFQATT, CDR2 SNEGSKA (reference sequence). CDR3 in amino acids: CSATTPKAPSSYNEQFF. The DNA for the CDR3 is TGCAGTGCTACAACCCCAAAAGCACCGAGCTCCTACAATGAGCAGTTCTTC.

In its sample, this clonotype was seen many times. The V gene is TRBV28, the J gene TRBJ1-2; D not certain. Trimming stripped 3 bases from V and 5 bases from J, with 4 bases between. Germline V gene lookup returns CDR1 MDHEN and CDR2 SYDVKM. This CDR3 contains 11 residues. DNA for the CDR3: TGTGCCAGCAGTTTCTTATATGGCTACACCTTC. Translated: CASSFLYGYTF.

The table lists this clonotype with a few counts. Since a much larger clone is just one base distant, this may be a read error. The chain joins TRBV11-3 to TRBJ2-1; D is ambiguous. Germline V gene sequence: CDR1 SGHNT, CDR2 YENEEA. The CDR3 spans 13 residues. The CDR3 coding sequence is TGTGCCAACAGCTTAGGGCAGTACAATGAGCAGTTCTTC. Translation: CANSLGQYNEQFF.

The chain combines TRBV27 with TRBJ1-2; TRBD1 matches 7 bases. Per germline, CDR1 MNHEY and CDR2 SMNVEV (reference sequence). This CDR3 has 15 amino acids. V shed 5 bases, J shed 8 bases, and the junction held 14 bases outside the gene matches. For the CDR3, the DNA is TGTGCCAGCAGTCGTGAGGGGGCGGGACTTCAAGGCTACACCTTC. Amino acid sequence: CASSREGAGLQGYTF.

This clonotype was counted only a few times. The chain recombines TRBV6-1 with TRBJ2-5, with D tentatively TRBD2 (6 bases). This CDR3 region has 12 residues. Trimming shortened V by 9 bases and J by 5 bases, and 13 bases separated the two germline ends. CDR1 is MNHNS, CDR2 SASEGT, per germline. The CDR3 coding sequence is TGTGCCAGAATGGAGGGCACGGAGACCCAGTACTTC. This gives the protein CARMEGTETQYF.

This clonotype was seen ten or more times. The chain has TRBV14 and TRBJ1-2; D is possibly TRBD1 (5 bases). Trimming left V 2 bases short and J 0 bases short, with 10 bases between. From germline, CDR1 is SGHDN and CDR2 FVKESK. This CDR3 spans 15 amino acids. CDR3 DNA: TGTGCCAGCAGCCAACTAACAGGAGCTAACTATGGCTACACCTTC. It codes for CASSQLTGANYGYTF.

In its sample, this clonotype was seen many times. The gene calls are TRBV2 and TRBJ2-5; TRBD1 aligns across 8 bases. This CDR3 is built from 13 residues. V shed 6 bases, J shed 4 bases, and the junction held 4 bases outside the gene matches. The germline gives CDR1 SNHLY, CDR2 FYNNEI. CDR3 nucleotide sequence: TGTGCCAGCAGGGCCACAGGGGGAGAGACCCAGTACTTC. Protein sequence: CASRATGGETQYF.

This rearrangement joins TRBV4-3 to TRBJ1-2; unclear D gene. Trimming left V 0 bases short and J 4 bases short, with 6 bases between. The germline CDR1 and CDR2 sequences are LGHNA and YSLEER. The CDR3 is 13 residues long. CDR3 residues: CASSQDKVYGYTF. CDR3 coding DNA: TGCGCCAGCAGCCAAGATAAGGTCTATGGCTACACCTTC.